Here is one T cell receptor beta chain with its context. Its antigen is not identified. The V gene end was trimmed by 1 base and the J gene end by 1 base; junction bases not matched to a gene: 11. Per germline, CDR1 SGDLS and CDR2 YYNGEE. The CDR3 totals 18 residues. This sample stems from a study of cytotoxic CD8 clonotypes in ibrutinib-treated CLL. Investigators sought sequencing depths of between 1 in 200,000 and 1 in 1 million T cells. Using immunoSEQ multiplex PCR, the repertoire was profiled, and TCRdb retains in-frame clones only, with some absent. The repertoire holds about 130,000 clones, with about 75% as singletons. Study results and limitations: Sustained-remission and progressing patients had different sampling times.

This clonotype was obtained from a human donor with chronic lymphocytic leukemia. J is TRBJ2-3 and V is TRBV9; 8 bases agree with TRBD2. Sequenced here: PBMCs, sampled after 24 months of ibrutinib treatment. CDR3 sequence (DNA): TGTGCCAGCAGCGTATTGAGCGGGGGCCCCCGGGGCACAGATACGCAGTATTTT. It yields the protein CASSVLSGGPRGTDTQYF.